One and the same sample provided the 30 T cell receptor beta chains below, sequenced in a study of T cell responses to AZD1222 COVID-19 vaccine. Assay used: immunoSEQ multiplex PCR; TCRdb lists only in-frame clones, some missing. The table has nearly 110,000 clones, roughly nine tenths seen once. The source was peripheral blood, collected on day 0 of AZD1222 vaccination. These receptors were collected from an adult in good health.

The count of this clone is one. J is TRBJ2-7 and V is TRBV19; possibly TRBD1 for D (6 bases). The CDR3 length is 14 residues. V was pared by 2 bases and J by 1 base, with 9 bases between. CDR1 is LNHDA and CDR2 is SQIVND in the germline V gene (reference sequence). The CDR3 DNA reads TGTGCCAGTAGTATACAGGGACATTCCTACGAGCAGTACTTC. Protein product: CASSIQGHSYEQYF.

The chain links TRBV7-2 to TRBJ2-5; D might be TRBD2 (5 bases). The V gene's germline CDR1 is SGHTA and CDR2 FQGNSA. Trimming shortened V by 5 bases and J by 5 bases, and 12 bases separated the two germline ends. The length of the CDR3 is 13 residues. The CDR3 nucleotides read TGTGCCAGCAGCAGCGGCGCCGGGGAGACCCAGTACTTC. This encodes CASSSGAGETQYF.

This rearrangement joins TRBV18 to TRBJ1-1; no firm D call. Deletions cut 3 bases from V and 2 bases from J, with 7 bases between. Germline V CDR1 and CDR2: KGHSH, LQKENI. This CDR3 region has 13 residues. Here the CDR3 DNA reads TGTGCCAGCTCACCGGGAACAAACACTGAAGCTTTCTTT. It encodes CASSPGTNTEAFF.

The chain uses TRBV4-1 and TRBJ2-7; TRBD1 aligns across 8 bases. The CDR3 length is 16 residues. CDR1 and CDR2 from the germline V gene are MGHRA and YSYEKL. J lost 2 bases, V lost 0 bases, and 6 bases had no gene match. Written as DNA, the CDR3 is TGCGCCAGCAGCCAAGATAGGACGGACAGGGCCTACGAGCAGTACTTC. It specifies CASSQDRTDRAYEQYF.

The chain employs TRBV28 and TRBJ1-5, with D possibly being TRBD1 (6 bases). Trimming took off 5 bases at V and 0 bases at J, with 11 bases between the two ends. The CDR3 has 15 amino acids. Germline V gene data show CDR1 as MDHEN and CDR2 as SYDVKM. CDR3 sequence: CASSPTGYSNQPQHF. The CDR3 DNA follows: TGTGCCAGCAGTCCGACAGGATATAGCAATCAGCCCCAGCATTTT. The full variable domain, its missing parts supplied by reference TRBV28 and TRBJ1-5, is DVKVTQSSRYLVKRTGEKVFLECVQDMDHENMFWYRQDPGLGLRLIYFSYDVKMKEKGDIPEGYSVSREKKERFSLILESASTNQTSMYLCASSPTGYSNQPQHFGDGTRLSIL.

This rearrangement joins TRBV19 to TRBJ1-5; 8 bases line up with TRBD1. Germline V gene data show CDR1 as LNHDA and CDR2 as SQIVND (reference sequence). The CDR3 contains 13 residues. V shed 8 bases, J shed 3 bases, and the junction held 3 bases outside the gene matches. The CDR3 sequence is CASAGQVNQPQHF. The CDR3, as DNA: TGTGCCAGTGCGGGACAGGTCAATCAGCCCCAGCATTTT.

This clone was detected a few times. This chain links TRBV18 with TRBJ2-7; 8 bases map to TRBD1. The ends lost 0 bases at V and 6 bases at J; junction bases unmatched: 7. The CDR3 extends over 15 amino acids. Looked up from germline, CDR1 is KGHSH and CDR2 is LQKENI. Here the CDR3 reads CASSPPRTGWFEQYF. CDR3 DNA: TGTGCCAGCTCACCACCCCGGACAGGGTGGTTCGAGCAGTACTTC.

The chain is built from TRBV11-3 and TRBJ2-2, with 8 bases identical to TRBD2. Trimming took 3 bases from V and 2 from J; bases not matched to a gene: 5. Per germline, CDR1 SGHNT and CDR2 YENEEA. This CDR3 has 16 residues. The CDR3 bases are TGTGCCAGCAGCTTGGAGCGGGGGAGAAACACCGGGGAGCTGTTTTTT. Translating gives CASSLERGRNTGELFF.

The V and J genes are TRBV27 and TRBJ2-2; the match to TRBD2 covers 9 bases. Per germline, CDR1 MNHEY and CDR2 SMNVEV (reference sequence). The CDR3 consists of 15 residues. J gave up 0 bases and V 5 bases, and 1 base lay outside the gene matches. CDR3 sequence reads: CASSQRGANTGELFF. The CDR3 DNA reads as TGTGCCAGCAGTCAGCGGGGGGCGAACACCGGGGAGCTGTTTTTT.

Only a few counts were recorded for this clone. V usage is TRBV5-4 and J usage is TRBJ2-1; 10 nucleotides align to TRBD2. Germline loops: CDR1 SGHNT, CDR2 YYREEE (reference sequence). CDR3 length: 16 residues. V trimming: 4 bases; J trimming: 4 bases; junction bases outside the gene matches: 8. As DNA, the CDR3 is TGTGCCAGCAGCCCGTCAGCGGGAGGGCTATACAATGAGCAGTTCTTC. This translates into CASSPSAGGLYNEQFF.

This chain uses TRBV2 with TRBJ1-6; 7 bases are a match to TRBD1. With 3 bases clipped from V and 7 bases from J, the junction kept 6 bases outside the gene matches. CDR3 length: 15 residues. Germline lookup yields CDR1 SNHLY and CDR2 FYNNEI. CDR3 protein: CASSDQGVQNSPLHF. The CDR3 DNA reads TGTGCCAGCAGTGATCAGGGGGTCCAAAATTCACCCCTCCACTTT.

In DNA, the CDR3 is TGTGCCAGCAGCCAAGATGGCTTGGACACCGGGGAGCTGTTTTTT. This encodes CASSQDGLDTGELFF. The chain employs TRBV3-1 (or the pseudogene TRBV3-2) and TRBJ2-2; D gene uncertain. This CDR3 spans 15 amino acids. The V and J ends lost 0 bases and 3 bases respectively, with 8 bases between them. Germline loops: CDR1 LGHDT, CDR2 YNNKEL (reference sequence).

The rearrangement uses TRBV5-1 and TRBJ1-1; D is uncertain. The CDR3 has 13 residues. The V end was cut by 6 bases, the J end by 5 bases, with 14 bases between. In germline, CDR1 is SGHRS, CDR2 YFSETQ. The DNA for the CDR3 is TGCGCCAGCAAGCCTGGCCCGGGGACTGAAGCTTTCTTT. Amino acids: CASKPGPGTEAFF.

The chain combines TRBV28 with TRBJ2-5; D gene uncertain. Germline V gene sequence: CDR1 MDHEN, CDR2 SYDVKM. The CDR3 is 15 amino acids. Deletions cut 3 bases from V and 5 bases from J, with 16 bases between. The CDR3 DNA is TGTGCCAGCAGTTTCGGTCCCGTCCATGGGGAGACCCAGTACTTC. It yields the protein CASSFGPVHGETQYF.

The CDR3 sequence is CASSPRWGTDTQYF. The CDR3 DNA is TGTGCCAGCTCACCACGCTGGGGGACAGATACGCAGTATTTT. The V and J genes are TRBV18 and TRBJ2-3; D possibly uses TRBD1 or TRBD2 (5 bases each). The germline V gene has CDR1 KGHSH and CDR2 LQKENI. The CDR3 sequence is 14 residues long. V lost 1 base and J 3 bases, leaving 8 bases between the germline ends.

CDR3 region: CASSVGVATDTQYF. The CDR3, as DNA: TGTGCCAGCAGCGTAGGGGTAGCCACAGATACGCAGTATTTT. The gene calls are TRBV9 and TRBJ2-3; no clear D. The germline CDR1 and CDR2 sequences are SGDLS and YYNGEE. The length of the CDR3 is 14 residues. V lost 0 bases and J 2 bases, leaving 7 bases between the germline ends. The full variable domain, rest sourced from reference TRBV9 and TRBJ2-3, is DSGVTQTPKHLITATGQRVTLRCSPRSGDLSVYWYQQSLDQGLQFLIQYYNGEERAKGNILERFSAQQFPDLHSELNLSSLELGDSALYFCASSVGVATDTQYFGPGTRLTVL.

This clone was observed a handful of times. The rearrangement uses TRBV28 and TRBJ2-3, with D perhaps matching TRBD1 (5 bases). CDR1 is MDHEN and CDR2 is SYDVKM in the germline V gene. The CDR3 totals 13 residues. Trimming took off 5 bases at V and 6 bases at J, with 12 bases between the two ends. The CDR3 sequence is CASSGQGLDTQYF. In nucleotides, the CDR3 is TGTGCCAGCAGTGGGCAGGGTTTGGATACGCAGTATTTT.

This clone has just one count. The CDR3 reads CASSQERDPTPHSYEQYF. The CDR3 DNA reads as TGTGCCAGCAGCCAAGAGCGAGACCCCACCCCCCACTCCTACGAGCAGTACTTC. The rearrangement links TRBV3-1 (or the pseudogene TRBV3-2) to TRBJ2-7; D unclear. Germline values: CDR1 LGHDT, CDR2 YNNKEL (reference sequence). The CDR3 consists of 18 residues. Trimming took off 0 bases at V and 0 bases at J, with 18 bases between the two ends.

This rearrangement joins TRBV3-1 (or the pseudogene TRBV3-2) to TRBJ2-7; D not resolved. Germline V gives CDR1 LGHDT, CDR2 YNNKEL (reference sequence). This CDR3 has 14 amino acids. Trimming pared 4 bases from V and 2 bases from J, leaving 12 bases between. The CDR3 bases are TGTGCCAGCAGCCGACTGACTCCGGCCTACGAGCAGTACTTC. As protein: CASSRLTPAYEQYF.

The chain joins TRBV4-2 to TRBJ2-1, with 7 bases that match TRBD1. CDR3 length: 17 amino acids. Germline loops: CDR1 LGHNA, CDR2 YNFKEQ. V was clipped by 3 bases and J by 3 bases; unmatched bases: 11. The CDR3 DNA reads as TGTGCCAGCAGCCATTCCGGTCCCGGGACAGTCTACAATGAGCAGTTCTTC. It yields the protein CASSHSGPGTVYNEQFF.

The genes are TRBV6-5 and TRBJ2-7, with 10 bases that match TRBD2. The CDR3 spans 13 residues. V dropped 5 bases and J dropped 7; count of bases not matched to a gene: 5. CDR1 and CDR2 from the germline V gene are MNHEY and SVGAGI. The CDR3 DNA is TGTGCCAGCAGTCAACTAGCGGGGTATGAGCAGTACTTC. As protein: CASSQLAGYEQYF.

This clone appeared a few times. The V call is TRBV2, the J call TRBJ1-5, with 7 bases aligning to TRBD1. Germline V lookup: CDR1 SNHLY, CDR2 FYNNEI. J lost 6 bases, V lost 8 bases, and 13 bases had no gene match. The CDR3 is 15 amino acids. Here the CDR3 DNA reads TGTGCCAGCCGGGCGCAGACAGGGCCGATTCAGCCCCAGCATTTT. Protein: CASRAQTGPIQPQHF.

This clone occurred a few times. This sequence joins TRBV2 and TRBJ2-1, with TRBD1 matching 8 bases. Trimming cost V 7 bases and J 4 bases; bases outside gene matches: 9. This CDR3 comprises 15 residues. Germline lookup yields CDR1 SNHLY and CDR2 FYNNEI. CDR3 coding DNA: TGTGCCAGCATGCCTGGACAGGGTAAATACAATGAGCAGTTCTTC. Translating gives CASMPGQGKYNEQFF.

The V gene is TRBV5-1, the J gene TRBJ2-7; D may be TRBD1 (5 bases). The CDR3 extends over 12 amino acids. Germline V CDR1 and CDR2: SGHRS, YFSETQ. Trimming removed 3 bases at V and 6 bases at J, with 10 bases between. The CDR3 reads CASSYQGSEQYF. The CDR3 bases are TGCGCCAGCAGCTATCAGGGAAGCGAGCAGTACTTC.

The chain couples TRBV11-3 to TRBJ1-1, with D perhaps TRBD1 (5 bases). The CDR3 runs 13 residues. Germline assignment: CDR1 SGHNT and CDR2 YENEEA. The V end lost 2 bases, the J end lost 8 bases, and 12 bases lay between the germline ends. CDR3 DNA sequence: TGTGCCAGCAGCTTAAGGATGCGACAGGAAGCTTTCTTT. This codes for CASSLRMRQEAFF.

The CDR3 here is CSASGAQGNEQYF. CDR3 coding DNA: TGCAGTGCTAGTGGGGCGCAGGGGAACGAGCAGTACTTC. The chain is built from TRBV20-1 and TRBJ2-7; maybe TRBD1 (6 bases). V lost 3 bases and J 5 bases, leaving 14 bases between the germline ends. The CDR3 covers 13 residues. Per the germline V gene, CDR1 is DFQATT and CDR2 is SNEGSKA (reference sequence).

This clone has a handful of counts. The chain joins TRBV5-8 to TRBJ1-1, with 8 positions matching TRBD1. J was trimmed by 0 bases and V by 4 bases; bases with no gene match: 5. From germline, CDR1 is SGHTS and CDR2 YDEGEE. This CDR3 spans 15 amino acids. The CDR3 bases are TGTGCCAGCAGCCCCCAGACAGGGGTGAACACTGAAGCTTTCTTT. As protein: CASSPQTGVNTEAFF.

The rearrangement uses TRBV19 and TRBJ2-7; 8 bases fit TRBD1. The CDR3 extends over 15 amino acids. V shed 5 bases, J shed 0 bases, and the junction held 6 bases outside the gene matches. CDR1 and CDR2 from the germline V gene are LNHDA and SQIVND (reference sequence). The CDR3: CASSPRTGSSYEQYF. The CDR3, as DNA: TGTGCCAGTAGTCCCCGGACAGGGAGCTCCTACGAGCAGTACTTC. The complete variable domain, with remaining parts taken from reference TRBV19 and TRBJ2-7, reads DGGITQSPKYLFRKEGQNVTLSCEQNLNHDAMYWYRQDPGQGLRLIYYSQIVNDFQKGDIAEGYSVSREKKESFPLTVTSAQKNPTAFYLCASSPRTGSSYEQYFGPGTRLTVT.

This chain links TRBV3-1 (or the pseudogene TRBV3-2) with TRBJ1-3; no definite D call. V was pared by 0 bases and J by 0 bases, with 18 bases between. CDR3 length: 19 amino acids. Germline V gene sequence: CDR1 LGHDT, CDR2 YNNKEL (reference sequence). The CDR3 spells CASSQDNANRESSGNTIYF. CDR3 in DNA: TGTGCCAGCAGCCAAGACAACGCGAACAGAGAATCCTCTGGAAACACCATATATTTT.

The J gene is TRBJ2-5, the V gene TRBV4-2; the match to TRBD2 covers 11 bases. CDR1 is LGHNA and CDR2 is YNFKEQ in the germline V gene. The CDR3 has 21 amino acids. With V trimmed by 3 bases and J by 1 base, 19 bases remained unmatched. CDR3 in amino acids: CASSQGAGAKTSGALQETQYF. The CDR3 DNA is TGTGCCAGCAGCCAGGGGGCGGGGGCCAAGACTAGCGGGGCTCTCCAAGAGACCCAGTACTTC.